This T cell receptor (beta chain) appears in the sequencing data of a study of early T cells in non-severe SARS-CoV-2 infection (dated by TCRdb to about 2021). Background for the entire study: Because TCR sequencing was done on bulk RNA from unsorted whole blood, the alpha and beta chains could not be paired. Study-level results and caveats: VDJdb matching was skewed toward anti-spike CD8 responses and likely underestimated virus-specific expansions, missing private and CD4 specificities.

A case-control design nested within a healthcare worker cohort in London, UK, was used, with weekly nasopharyngeal swab PCR tests and blood sampling performed. Healthcare workers were recruited between 23 and 31 March 2020, during the week of the UK lockdown, and were followed weekly for up to roughly 15 weeks. Note on this clonotype: Its cognate antigen has yet to be identified. It has no much larger one-base neighbor in the sample; base qualities were not kept.

V is shortened by 5 bases, J by 5 bases, and the region joining them spans 12 bases. The cysteine opens and the phenylalanine closes a CDR3 of 14 amino acids. This entry keeps only the CDR3 DNA: 42 bases, framed from base 1. CDR1 and CDR2 (MRHNA, SNTAGT) derive from the germline V gene. Library creation used 5' RACE. Sequencing relied on a NextSeq 500. In the TCR library protocol, unique molecular identifiers were attached to individual cDNA molecules to correct for PCR bias and sequencing error. Both TCR alpha and beta chains were sequenced, and tight co-correlation was observed between alpha and beta sequence abundances in each sample. Under the source paper's analysis protocol: V gene, J gene and CDR3 annotation of TCR sequences was performed with Decombinator V4. TCRs were defined as expanded if a significant change between any two time points was detected under a Poisson model with p below 0.0001. TCR abundances were normalised to the total number of TCRs sequenced per sample and were expressed as counts per million. TRAV1-2 paired with TRAJ12, TRAJ20 or TRAJ33 defined MAIT TCRs, while TRAV10 paired with TRAJ18 defined iNKT TCRs. VDJdb, accessed 1 November 2021, was searched for CMV, EBV and SARS-CoV-2 annotated TCRs, with TCRs annotated for multiple antigens excluded. The public reads were run again by TCRdb, first through fastp at Q25 and then through MiXCR, and only productive beta chains were kept. CDR3 protein sequences are deduplicated, and each keeps its most common genes and DNA. It is TCRdb's table, rather than the study itself, that gives the V and J calls and clone size. The sample has around 37,000 distinct CDR3 sequences on record, around 9% of them singletons. Of the sample, 13% falls within the top ten clones.

Specimen: whole blood. The chain is encoded by TRBV6-4 joined to TRBJ2-2; the D match is possibly TRBD1 or TRBD2, with 6 bases aligned in each. This TCR came from an adult who was a healthcare worker with PCR-confirmed SARS-CoV-2 infection or an uninfected control (not recorded which). The DNA sequence is as follows: TGTGCCAGCAGTCCTAAGGGGGGTACCGGGGAGCTGTTTTTT. It is translated as CASSPKGGTGELFF.